Following are 24 T cell receptor beta chains from one sample sequenced in a study of blood T cell repertoires in COVID-19. TCRdb's table, derived via immunoSEQ multiplex PCR, lists solely in-frame clones and lacks some. Of about 300,000 clones in the sample, 65% to 90% were seen once. Sequences were obtained from PBMCs or T cells enriched from blood (not recorded which). Receptor source: a man under 40 who had recovered from COVID-19.

The chain recombines TRBV6-5 with TRBJ1-2; D unresolved. Per the germline V gene, CDR1 is MNHEY and CDR2 is SVGAGI. The CDR3 contains 13 residues. V dropped 2 bases and J dropped 2 bases, with 6 bases sitting between them. CDR3 coding DNA: TGTGCCAGCAGTTACGAGAGAAACTATGGCTACACCTTC. Encoded protein: CASSYERNYGYTF.

This chain connects TRBV5-1 to TRBJ2-7; 8 bases line up with TRBD2. Losses at the gene ends were 1 base for V and 5 bases for J; bases not matched to a gene: 5. The CDR3 sequence is 14 residues long. Germline V gene lookup returns CDR1 SGHRS and CDR2 YFSETQ. As DNA, the CDR3 is TGCGCCAGCAGCTTGTTAAGCGGGAGAGACGAGCAGTACTTC. Amino acid sequence: CASSLLSGRDEQYF.

The chain recombines TRBV9 with TRBJ1-6; tentatively, D is TRBD1 (5 bases). This CDR3 spans 15 amino acids. V shed 3 bases and J shed 7 bases, with 14 bases lying between them. The germline CDR1 and CDR2 sequences are SGDLS and YYNGEE. The CDR3 here is CASSADSFINSPLHF. In DNA form, the CDR3 reads TGTGCCAGCAGCGCCGACAGCTTCATAAATTCACCCCTCCACTTT.

This chain links TRBV28 with TRBJ1-6; TRBD1 agrees at 10 bases. With 5 bases clipped from V and 9 bases from J, the junction kept 13 bases outside the gene matches. The CDR3 sequence is 17 residues long. Germline CDR1 MDHEN, CDR2 SYDVKM. The chain's CDR3 is CASSPVGTGASVSPLHF. The CDR3 nucleotides are TGTGCCAGCAGTCCCGTAGGGACAGGGGCTTCGGTTTCACCCCTCCACTTT.

The chain is built from TRBV11-2 and TRBJ2-3; 9 bases line up with TRBD2. Trimming at V came to 3 bases and at J to 6 bases, leaving 1 base not matched to a gene. The CDR3 loop spans 13 amino acids. Germline loops: CDR1 SGHAT, CDR2 FQNNGV. The CDR3 DNA reads as TGTGCCAGCAGCTTGGGACTAGCTGATACGCAGTATTTT. Translated: CASSLGLADTQYF.

The rearrangement links TRBV11-3 to TRBJ2-4, with D perhaps matching TRBD2 (5 bases). This CDR3 has 17 residues. Trimming stripped 5 bases from V and 0 bases from J, with 17 bases between. Germline loops: CDR1 SGHNT, CDR2 YENEEA. The CDR3 region has the DNA TGTGCCAGCAGCCCTACCCGGGAAGGACTAGCCAAAAACATTCAGTACTTC. Translating gives CASSPTREGLAKNIQYF.

The chain carries TRBV11-2 and TRBJ1-4; possible D gene TRBD1, 5 bases. There are 15 residues in the CDR3. V lost 0 bases and J lost 8, with 13 bases in between. Germline-derived CDR1 and CDR2 are SGHAT and FQNNGV. In DNA form, the CDR3 reads TGTGCCAGCAGCTTAGAAGGCAGGGTGAACGAAAAACTGTTTTTT. Amino acid sequence: CASSLEGRVNEKLFF. Based on the CDR3 plus reference TRBV11-2 and TRBJ1-4, the full variable domain is EAGVAQSPRYKIIEKRQSVAFWCNPISGHATLYWYQQILGQGPKLLIQFQNNGVVDDSQLPKDRFSAERLKGVDSTLKIQPAKLEDSAVYLCASSLEGRVNEKLFFGSGTQLSVL.

The CDR3 here is CASSETSGDQETQYF. CDR3 in DNA: TGTGCCAGCAGTGAGACCTCAGGCGACCAAGAGACCCAGTACTTC. The chain uses TRBV6-4 and TRBJ2-5, with D unclear. The CDR3 spans 15 residues. Germline V gene data show CDR1 as MRHNA and CDR2 as SNTAGT. With 3 bases removed from V and 0 bases from J, the gap between germline ends came to 11 bases.

The chain couples TRBV18 to TRBJ1-5; tentative D call: TRBD1 (6 bases). Per the germline V gene, CDR1 is KGHSH and CDR2 is LQKENI. The CDR3 extends over 13 amino acids. V lost 3 bases, J lost 7 bases, and 10 bases lay in between. The CDR3 protein is CASSPKQGQPQHF. CDR3 nucleotide sequence: TGTGCCAGCTCACCGAAACAGGGCCAGCCCCAGCATTTT.

This chain joins TRBV7-2 and TRBJ1-1; TRBD1 aligns across 7 bases. The CDR3 consists of 15 residues. Germline V gene data show CDR1 as SGHTA and CDR2 as FQGNSA. J was trimmed by 1 base and V by 4 bases; bases with no gene match: 6. The chain's CDR3 is CASSYSGTANTEAFF. The CDR3 DNA reads TGTGCCAGCAGCTACTCCGGGACAGCGAACACTGAAGCTTTCTTT.

This rearrangement joins TRBV23-1 to TRBJ1-5; 7 positions agree with TRBD1. TRBV23-1 has ORF status, its function being uncertain. Trimming cost V 8 bases and J 0 bases; bases outside gene matches: 13. CDR3 length equals 17 residues. For the CDR3, the DNA is TGCGCCAGCCGTTTCGGGGACAGCCCCTATAGCAATCAGCCCCAGCATTTT. Its translation is CASRFGDSPYSNQPQHF.

This sequence joins TRBV4-1 and TRBJ2-1, with TRBD2 identical over 8 bases. V lost 1 base to trimming and J lost 4 bases; unmatched junction nucleotides: 9. Germline loops: CDR1 MGHRA, CDR2 YSYEKL. The CDR3 extends over 17 amino acids. CDR3 residues: CASSQVAGLDLYNEQFF. CDR3 nucleotides: TGCGCCAGCAGCCAAGTAGCGGGACTAGACTTGTACAATGAGCAGTTCTTC.

This clone was detected only once. The chain uses TRBV2 and TRBJ2-3, with 9 positions matching TRBD2. Losses at the gene ends were 8 bases for V and 4 bases for J; bases not matched to a gene: 13. Looked up from germline, CDR1 is SNHLY and CDR2 is FYNNEI. CDR3 length: 16 amino acids. This chain's CDR3 is CASSGVGGRAADTQYF. The CDR3 DNA follows: TGTGCCAGCTCAGGGGTCGGCGGGAGGGCAGCAGATACGCAGTATTTT.

The chain combines TRBV18 with TRBJ2-7; D ambiguous. The length of the CDR3 is 13 residues. Trimming cost V 3 bases and J 2 bases, with 8 bases left between them. Per the germline V gene, CDR1 is KGHSH and CDR2 is LQKENI. The CDR3 loop reads CASSPVTPYEQYF. Written as DNA, the CDR3 is TGTGCCAGCTCACCCGTCACACCCTACGAGCAGTACTTC.

The V call is TRBV5-6, the J call TRBJ2-5; the D gene is possibly TRBD1 (6 bases). The germline V gene has CDR1 SGHDT and CDR2 YYEEEE. This CDR3 has 14 residues. V lost 0 bases and J 4 bases, leaving 10 bases between the germline ends. The CDR3 DNA sequence: TGTGCCAGCAGCTTGGACCCCAGGGGAGAGACCCAGTACTTC. The encoded protein is CASSLDPRGETQYF.

The CDR3 DNA is TGTGCCAGCAGCCAAGGGAGGCGGGAGCAGTTCTTC. Translating gives CASSQGRREQFF. This sequence joins TRBV3-1 (or the pseudogene TRBV3-2) and TRBJ2-1; D possibly corresponds to TRBD2 (5 bases). The CDR3 contains 12 residues. Trimming pared 1 base from V and 10 bases from J, leaving 8 bases between. Looked up from germline, CDR1 is LGHDT and CDR2 is YNNKEL (reference sequence).

V usage is TRBV6-1 and J usage is TRBJ2-1, with D hard to call. Germline V gene data show CDR1 as MNHNS and CDR2 as SASEGT. The CDR3 extends over 15 amino acids. The germline V and J ends were trimmed by 3 bases and 0 bases, with 9 bases remaining between them. CDR3 protein: CASSEAVLSYNEQFF. CDR3 DNA: TGTGCCAGCAGTGAGGCGGTCCTCTCCTACAATGAGCAGTTCTTC.

This clone occurred a few times. The rearrangement uses TRBV19 and TRBJ2-5, with a tentative D call TRBD1 (6 bases). This CDR3 contains 15 residues. CDR1 and CDR2 from the germline V gene are LNHDA and SQIVND (reference sequence). Deletions cut 3 bases from V and 4 bases from J, with 15 bases between. For the CDR3, the DNA is TGTGCCAGTAGTATTAGGTACAGGGATGGAGAGACCCAGTACTTC. Protein: CASSIRYRDGETQYF.

The rearrangement uses TRBV2 and TRBJ1-3, with TRBD1 matching over 9 bases. Trimming took 5 bases from V and 2 from J; bases not matched to a gene: 4. The length of the CDR3 is 15 residues. CDR1 and CDR2 (germline): SNHLY, FYNNEI. The chain's CDR3 is CASSKGQGPGNTIYF. In DNA form, the CDR3 reads TGTGCCAGCAGTAAGGGACAGGGCCCTGGAAACACCATATATTTT.

The chain has TRBV5-4 and TRBJ1-2; TRBD1 might be the D (5 bases). The CDR3 is 17 residues long. Germline assignment: CDR1 SGHNT and CDR2 YYREEE (reference sequence). Trimming cost V 0 bases and J 0 bases, with 15 bases left between them. CDR3: CASSLAIRAGANYGYTF. CDR3 sequence (DNA): TGTGCCAGCAGCTTGGCCATCAGGGCAGGCGCTAACTATGGCTACACCTTC.

In nucleotides, the CDR3 is TGTGCCAGCAGCGATCCCCTTTTTAGGAGGGCCGACACCGGGGAGCTGTTTTTT. Protein product: CASSDPLFRRADTGELFF. This chain links TRBV9 with TRBJ2-2, with D maybe TRBD2 (6 bases). Germline V gives CDR1 SGDLS, CDR2 YYNGEE. The CDR3 is made up of 18 amino acids. Trimming cost V 3 bases and J 3 bases, with 21 bases left between them. Full variable domain (outside the CDR3, taken from reference TRBV9 and TRBJ2-2): DSGVTQTPKHLITATGQRVTLRCSPRSGDLSVYWYQQSLDQGLQFLIQYYNGEERAKGNILERFSAQQFPDLHSELNLSSLELGDSALYFCASSDPLFRRADTGELFFGEGSRLTVL.

The chain is built from TRBV29-1 and TRBJ2-7, with 9 bases fitting TRBD1. Losses at the gene ends were 4 bases for V and 4 bases for J; bases not matched to a gene: 5. CDR1 and CDR2 from the germline V gene are SQVTM and ANQGSEA. This CDR3 region has 13 residues. CDR3 region: CSVVTGGFYEQYF. CDR3 nucleotides: TGCAGCGTTGTCACAGGGGGCTTTTACGAGCAGTACTTC.

CDR3 sequence: CASSPTVAGNEQFF. In DNA form, the CDR3 reads TGTGCCAGCTCACCGACGGTCGCCGGGAATGAGCAGTTCTTC. The genes are TRBV18 and TRBJ2-1; D gene ambiguous. CDR1 KGHSH and CDR2 LQKENI come from the germline V gene. V gave up 3 bases and J gave up 7 bases, with 13 bases separating them. The CDR3 consists of 14 residues.

V usage is TRBV5-4 and J usage is TRBJ2-5; 9 positions match TRBD1. Germline CDR1 SGHNT, CDR2 YYREEE (reference sequence). The CDR3 contains 14 residues. After removal of 2 bases from V and 2 bases from J, the junction contained 1 base not matched to a gene. CDR3 sequence (DNA): TGTGCCAGCAGCTTTGGACAGGGGCAAGAGACCCAGTACTTC. Translated, it gives CASSFGQGQETQYF.